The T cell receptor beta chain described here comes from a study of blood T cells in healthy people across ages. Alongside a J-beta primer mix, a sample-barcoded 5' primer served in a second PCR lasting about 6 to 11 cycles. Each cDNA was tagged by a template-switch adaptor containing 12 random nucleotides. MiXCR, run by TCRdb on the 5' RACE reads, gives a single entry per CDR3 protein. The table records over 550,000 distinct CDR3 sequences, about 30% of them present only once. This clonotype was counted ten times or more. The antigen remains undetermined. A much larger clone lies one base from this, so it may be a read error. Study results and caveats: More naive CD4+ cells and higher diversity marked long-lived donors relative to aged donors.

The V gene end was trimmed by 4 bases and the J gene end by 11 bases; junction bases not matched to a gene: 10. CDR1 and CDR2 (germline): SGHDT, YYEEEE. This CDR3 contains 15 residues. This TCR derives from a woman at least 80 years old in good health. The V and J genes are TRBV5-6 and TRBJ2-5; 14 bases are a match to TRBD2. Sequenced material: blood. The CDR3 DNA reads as TGTGCCAGCAGCCTACCGACTAGCGGGGGGGATGAGCAGTACTTC. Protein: CASSLPTSGGDEQYF.